This passage covers 4 T cell receptor beta chains from one sample sequenced in a study of T cell responses to AZD1222 COVID-19 vaccine. TCRdb's table, derived via immunoSEQ multiplex PCR, lists solely in-frame clones and lacks some. The table lists approximately 100,000 clones, 85% to 90% of them singletons. The source material was peripheral blood, sampled on day 0 of AZD1222 vaccination. The origin of the receptors is an adult in good health.

The chain combines TRBV5-1 with TRBJ1-1; weak D call: TRBD1 (6 bases). Germline V gene sequence: CDR1 SGHRS, CDR2 YFSETQ. The CDR3 totals 14 residues. V dropped 0 bases and J dropped 8 bases, with 14 bases sitting between them. The CDR3 region is CASSLDAGAREAFF. DNA of the CDR3: TGCGCCAGCAGCTTGGACGCAGGGGCAAGGGAAGCTTTCTTT.

The gene calls are TRBV15 and TRBJ2-5; 8 positions agree with TRBD1. V dropped 1 base and J dropped 5; count of bases not matched to a gene: 6. Germline V gives CDR1 LNHNV, CDR2 YYDKDF (reference sequence). The CDR3 has 15 amino acids. This CDR3 is CATSRGSGGMETQYF. For the CDR3, the DNA is TGTGCCACCAGCAGAGGTTCAGGGGGCATGGAGACCCAGTACTTC.

The chain is built from TRBV28 and TRBJ1-4; tentatively, D is TRBD1 (5 bases). Trimming took 7 bases from V and 2 from J, leaving 14 bases between them. In germline, CDR1 is MDHEN, CDR2 SYDVKM. This CDR3 has 15 residues. CDR3 residues: CASTETGGTNEKLFF. The CDR3 coding sequence is TGTGCCAGCACGGAGACGGGGGGGACTAATGAAAAACTGTTTTTT.

CDR3 DNA: TGTGCCAGCTCACCACCTATAGACAGGGGTAAAGGGACCCAGTACTTC. As protein: CASSPPIDRGKGTQYF. J is TRBJ2-5 and V is TRBV18, with 8 bases that match TRBD1. The germline gives CDR1 KGHSH, CDR2 LQKENI. The junction had 10 bases not matched to a gene; V was cut back by 0 bases and J by 7 bases. The CDR3 spans 16 residues.